This TCR beta chain is from a study of long-term antiretroviral therapy in people with HIV. This CDR3 is built from 15 residues. V lost 4 bases and J 2 bases, leaving 15 bases between the germline ends. Germline V lookup: CDR1 SGHDN, CDR2 FVKESK. Version v3.0 of the immunoSEQ assay was performed at survey level. Profiling relied on immunoSEQ multiplex PCR, and the TCRdb table lists in-frame clones only, not all of them. Of approximately 26,000 clones in the sample, 75% to 85% were seen once. Sequences were derived from unsorted PBMCs, sampled 2.9 years after starting antiretroviral therapy. The V call is TRBV14, the J call TRBJ2-7, with a tentative D call TRBD1 (7 bases). The receptor's source is a man between 45 and 60 years old with HIV. CDR3 residues: CASSRGGGRAYEQYF. CDR3 bases: TGTGCCAGCAGCCGCGGAGGGGGCAGGGCCTACGAGCAGTACTTC.